Given below is one T cell receptor (beta chain) in context. Data came from immunoSEQ multiplex PCR; TCRdb stores just in-frame clones and leaves some out. The data hold 3,500 to 4,000 clones, with approximately 95% observed a single time. This CDR3 has 14 residues. Germline V gene data show CDR1 as MNHEY and CDR2 as SMNVEV (reference sequence). V lost 4 bases to trimming and J lost 7 bases; unmatched junction nucleotides: 10. The record originates from a study of glioma-infiltrating T cells after dendritic cell vaccination. The source is a human donor with glioblastoma. The chain joins TRBV27 to TRBJ2-7, with 7 bases fitting TRBD2. The input for sequencing was blood, taken before dendritic cell vaccination. Here the CDR3 DNA reads TGTGCCAGCAGTTACTTTGCGGGAGTAGGTGAGCAGTACTTC. This translates into CASSYFAGVGEQYF.